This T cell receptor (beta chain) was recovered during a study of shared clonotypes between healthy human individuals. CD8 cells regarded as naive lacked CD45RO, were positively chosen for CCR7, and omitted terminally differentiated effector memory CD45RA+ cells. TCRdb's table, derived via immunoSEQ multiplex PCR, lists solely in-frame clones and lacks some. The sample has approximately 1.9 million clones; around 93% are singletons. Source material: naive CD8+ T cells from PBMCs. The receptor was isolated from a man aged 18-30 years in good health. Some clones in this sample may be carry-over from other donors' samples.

CDR3 region: CASSPQGRGQETQYF. The CDR3, as DNA: TGTGCCAGCTCACCACAGGGACGGGGTCAAGAGACCCAGTACTTC. This chain links TRBV18 with TRBJ2-5; D is possibly TRBD1 or TRBD2 (5 bases each). CDR3 length: 15 amino acids. Germline CDR1 reads KGHSH; CDR2 reads LQKENI. V was trimmed by 1 base and J by 2 bases, leaving 11 bases between them.